This TCR beta chain is from a study of T-cell memory formation after mild COVID-19. The sample holds a few counts of this clonotype. Per the germline V gene, CDR1 is SEHNR and CDR2 is FQNEAQ (reference sequence). The length of the CDR3 is 16 residues. V was shortened by 4 bases and J by 1 base, with 17 bases between the two germline ends. Each CDR3 protein is one row after TCRdb ran MiXCR on the 5' RACE reads. The sample lists hundreds of thousands of distinct CDR3 sequences, more than 15% occurring once. Sequencing input: PBMCs or a T cell subset sorted from them (not recorded which). This TCR was recovered from an adult woman who had mild COVID-19 (a few samples of this study predate the infection). Cell type and time point are not known. The chain combines TRBV7-9 with TRBJ2-7; D may be TRBD2 (5 bases). The CDR3 sequence is CASSSPSRPGSYEQYF. Here the CDR3 DNA reads TGTGCCAGCAGCTCCCCCAGCCGGCCGGGGTCCTACGAGCAGTACTTC.